The entry below describes one T cell receptor (beta chain). The sample holds a few counts of this clone. The antigen this receptor binds is unknown. Per-nucleotide qualities are absent, and no much larger clonotype sits a single base away. The cohort consisted of 670 or so healthy bone marrow donors. All cohort members were sampled while nominally healthy, although unrecorded immune exposures were likely present. The donor was CMV seronegative and was included in the group of about 400 seronegative cohort members. Every donor gave a peripheral blood sample, and the peripheral blood mononuclear cells from that sample were used for TCR beta sequencing. Genomic DNA was extracted from the blood cell samples with the Qiagen DNeasy Blood Extraction Kit. The sample is drawn from a study of cytomegalovirus exposure and HLA in healthy donors (dated by TCRdb to the late 2010s). For the study in its entirety: An earlier analysis of some 500 of the donors reported 250 to 300 Gb of sequence data and about 100 million unique TCR beta sequences from 190 million or so T cells. Roughly 310 gigabases of sequencing data and tens of millions of unique TCR sequences were included in an early release covering 550 to 650 HLA-typed donors. Among the roughly 380 genotyped donors, around 79% belonged to the genetic ancestry cluster associated with self-reported Caucasian donors. The study was designed to test whether signatures of past pathogen exposure could be identified by cataloging public T cell receptors. The study profiled the T cell repertoires of under 700 subjects by immunosequencing and related them to cytomegalovirus serostatus. Along with the approximately 650-subject first cohort, a separate validation cohort of some 130 different subjects was used. To predict cytomegalovirus infection status, the study brought together high-throughput TCR immunosequencing, statistical association of individual TCRs with disease status, and machine learning. A later analysis re-analyzed previously published TCR beta repertoires from 550 to 700 donors and added high-resolution HLA genotyping to study TCR occurrence patterns. Rather than using new phenotypic data, the later analysis identified candidate immune exposures from TCR beta sequences and from how often those sequences occurred across donors. In an earlier analysis of 587 of the donors, high-throughput TCR beta sequencing was used to judge whether each TCR beta V gene segment behaved as functional or pseudogenic. Donor age, sex, ethnicity and CMV serostatus were compiled together with the repertoire data. A later genetic analysis took genome-wide SNP genotypes for about 55% of the 666 donors and used that subset as a discovery cohort. Every discovery cohort repertoire had been produced on one sequencing platform. HLA typing included class I and class II loci at four-digit resolution. Typing coverage differed by locus: A, B, C, DRB1 and DQB1 were typed in about 620-630 donors, DQA1 in about 500, DPA1 in some 600, and DPB1 in just under 490. Roughly 5 DR-DQ haplotypes were treated as single units for association and clustering because of strong linkage in the cohort. Among 300 to 500 genotyped donors of the cohort, an average of around 250,000 unique TCR beta nucleotide sequences was sequenced per donor, of which roughly 17% were non-productive. Broad study findings and their caveats: In a later analysis, TCR association rates were found to vary across HLA loci, with the most associated TCRs seen for DRB1 alleles and the fewest for HLA-C alleles. Most TCR sequences were observed very rarely across donors, whereas some public TCRs were present in many individuals. Because some donors lacked HLA typing at each locus, the association tests relied only on the typed subset. Sequencing depth was assumed to be roughly uniform across donors in the presence/absence analyses, though that assumption may not hold. A cluster of highly shared sequence variants was judged likely to be a technical artifact of the sequencing pipeline. Compared with equally common non-associated chains, HLA-associated TCR beta chains in a later analysis were more clonally expanded and had lower generation probabilities. According to a later genetic analysis, donors in an Asian-associated ancestry cluster had fewer N-insertions in productive TCRs than the approximately 650-donor mean. A later analysis reported that several top co-occurrence clusters appeared linked to parvovirus B19, influenza, CMV and Epstein-Barr virus. Correlated functional status among segregating V segments might reflect linkage disequilibrium, but an unknown experimental factor could not be ruled out. The cohort was sequenced for TCR beta chains only, and without alpha or paired-chain data the features that could be detected were limited. CMV serostatus was the only immune exposure information available for the cohort. Broadly in line with IMGT annotations, most TCR beta V segments showed up in productive rearrangements about 87% or about 30% of the time in an earlier analysis of some 590 of the donors. The authors suggested that the approach could potentially be extended to other disease states and immunological phenotypes. In vitro tests confirmed that three of the cytomegalovirus-associated TCR beta chains recognize cytomegalovirus antigens. When HLA alleles, especially DR and DQ, strongly co-occurred, attributing TCR associations to individual alleles was difficult. A further reported finding was that TCR beta sequences accurately predicted the HLA-A and HLA-B alleles for most subjects in the first cohort. According to a later analysis, most CMV-associated TCR beta chains appeared to be HLA-restricted, and the HLA associations seemed to be driven largely by CMV exposure. An association between a missense DCLRE1C variant and V-gene and J-gene trimming of TCR beta chains was found in a later genetic analysis and replicated in an independent cohort. Specific HLA alleles were associated with 18,000 or so TCR beta sequences at a false discovery rate of 0.05 in a later analysis. Seventeen rarely observed V segments, including chromosome 9 orphons, were excluded from the earlier analysis of 550 to 700 of the donors because counts were too low. The classifier was reported to diagnose cytomegalovirus status with high specificity and sensitivity in both the original cohort and the validation cohort. In the study, approximately 160 TCR beta chains were listed as associated with cytomegalovirus.

Libraries were made using the immunoSEQ multiplex PCR assay. A mixture of 60 forward primers for TCR Vbeta segments and 13 reverse primers for TCR Jbeta segments was used in the multiplex PCR. A multiplex PCR assay on genomic DNA amplified the CDR3 region of rearranged TCR beta genes. Amplified TCR beta libraries were sequenced as 87-base-pair reads on the Illumina HiSeq System. On the authors' methods: In a later analysis, some 80 million unique TCR beta chains were counted across the approximately 620 repertoires, and around 10 million of these chains were shared by at least two donors. To remove PCR and sequencing errors, raw reads were error-corrected and collapsed into unique sequences using a nearest-neighbor algorithm that merged closely related sequences. CDR3 sequences were aligned to IMGT reference sequences to assign V, D and J gene segments. For a sequence to be retained, at least a six-nucleotide match to both a V gene segment and a J gene segment was required. A rearrangement counted as productive if the CDR3 had no stop codons and remained in frame with V and J, and every other rearrangement counted as non-productive. Following IMGT convention, CDR3 was defined as the stretch from the second conserved V-encoded cysteine up to the conserved J-encoded phenylalanine. The earlier analysis of fewer than 700 of the donors excluded sequences that lacked an unambiguous match to a single V gene segment. An earlier analysis of a few hundred of the donors called V segments functional above 56.7% productive rearrangements and segregating when the between-donor standard deviation exceeded 5%. A statistical classification framework was built for diagnosing cytomegalovirus status from the catalog of TCR beta chain sequences. A later analysis assigned V and J genes by comparing TCR nucleotide sequences with IMGT/GENE-DB human TR gene sequences. A later analysis assigned CDR3 sequences and most-parsimonious VDJ recombination scenarios with the TCRdist pipeline. In a later analysis, each TCR beta chain was defined by its CDR3 amino acid sequence together with its V-gene family, and reads lacking a unique V-gene family were excluded. To address suspected cross-contamination and a sequencing artifact, a later analysis removed around 590 highly shared, low-generation-probability nucleotide sequences. A later analysis calculated a clonal expansion index for each public chain from normalized within-repertoire ranks of inferred template counts. Generation probabilities in a later analysis came from a VDJ recombination model fitted to out-of-frame rearrangements, and those results were checked against IGoR. In a later analysis, TCR-TCR, TCR-HLA and TCR-CMV co-occurrence was scored with hypergeometric tests, and a repertoire-size bias correction was applied to TCR pairs. False discovery rates were estimated in a later analysis by permuting HLA or CMV assignments 20 times. In a later analysis, co-occurring TCRs were grouped using DBSCAN, with TCRdist sequence similarity added in when clustering inside HLA-allele-positive subsets. Repertoires with fewer than 30,000 or more than 120,000 public chains, plus five repertoires with anomalous nucleotide sharing, were excluded from co-occurrence clustering. The immuneACCESS repertoire file appears here via TCRdb, limited to in-frame rearrangements. These files lack a portion of the clones; in checked studies, under half of the deficit traces to unresolved V genes, and the cause of the others is not known. D and trimming come from the DNA, and the V and J calls and clone size come from that table. For this sample there are some 160,000 clones; around 81% appear just once. The ten biggest clones cover around 1.5% of the sample.

The sequence came from a middle-aged man in good health and CMV-seronegative. Source material: PBMCs.

Here the CDR3 is given as CSVTSTGANTGELFF. The nucleotides are TGCAGCGTCACATCGACAGGGGCGAACACCGGGGAGCTGTTTTTT. The chain is encoded by TRBV29-1 joined to TRBJ2-2; 8 nucleotides in the junction match TRBD1. In the germline V gene, CDR1 corresponds to SQVTM and CDR2 to ANQGSEA. V is cut back by 6 bases and J by 0 bases, with 6 bases in the junction unmatched. The CDR3 sequence holds 15 residues, the cysteine and phenylalanine included. The entry retains the CDR3 DNA only, 45 bases that are in frame from base 1.